This TCR beta chain derives from a study of early T cells in non-severe SARS-CoV-2 infection. Overall study: Unpaired chains resulted from sequencing bulk RNA of unsorted whole blood. Study-level findings and limits: VDJdb matching, biased toward anti-spike CD8 responses, missed private and CD4 specificities.

Germline lookup yields CDR1 MDHEN and CDR2 SYDVKM. With 4 bases removed from V and 4 bases from J, the gap between germline ends came to 22 bases. The CDR3 spans 17 residues. This clonotype occurred many times. Its antigen remains unknown. Tagging with unique molecular identifiers was applied to individual cDNA molecules. TCRdb re-called the 5' RACE reads through MiXCR, storing one row per CDR3 protein. The repertoire holds 50,000 or so distinct CDR3 sequences, with about 10% as singletons. The specimen was whole blood. The chain is built from TRBV28 and TRBJ2-5; D may match TRBD1 or TRBD2 (5 bases each). This sequence originates from an adult who was a healthcare worker with PCR-confirmed SARS-CoV-2 infection or an uninfected control (not recorded which). The CDR3 region is CASSSPQGPPSRETQYF. The CDR3 DNA reads TGTGCCAGCAGTTCTCCGCAGGGACCACCCTCCCGAGAGACCCAGTACTTC. Complete variable domain (other parts from reference TRBV28 and TRBJ2-5): DVKVTQSSRYLVKRTGEKVFLECVQDMDHENMFWYRQDPGLGLRLIYFSYDVKMKEKGDIPEGYSVSREKKERFSLILESASTNQTSMYLCASSSPQGPPSRETQYFGPGTRLLVL.